The sequence of this TCR beta chain was determined in a study of T cell responses to AZD1222 COVID-19 vaccine. Study results and limitations: In the spike-specific TCR repertoire, nearly half reportedly target unmutated variant regions.

There are 15 residues in the CDR3. Germline-derived CDR1 and CDR2 are SGHTA and FQGTGA. With V trimmed by 2 bases and J by 3 bases, 4 bases remained unmatched. Some clones are missing from TCRdb's copy, which holds only in-frame ones; the method was immunoSEQ multiplex PCR. The profile shows about 160,000 clones, 75% to 95% of them singletons. Concerning this clone itself: What it binds is not known.

The source is an adult in good health. Sample: peripheral blood, taken on day 0 of AZD1222 vaccination. This rearrangement joins TRBV7-3 to TRBJ2-7; 10 nucleotides align to TRBD2. The CDR3 nucleotides are TGTGCCAGCAGCTTATTGGGACTAGCGAGCTACGAGCAGTACTTC. It codes for CASSLLGLASYEQYF. Full variable domain (outside the CDR3, taken from reference TRBV7-3 and TRBJ2-7): GAGVSQTPSNKVTEKGKYVELRCDPISGHTALYWYRQSLGQGPEFLIYFQGTGAADDSGLPNDRFFAVRPEGSVSTLKIQRTERGDSAVYLCASSLLGLASYEQYFGPGTRLTVT.